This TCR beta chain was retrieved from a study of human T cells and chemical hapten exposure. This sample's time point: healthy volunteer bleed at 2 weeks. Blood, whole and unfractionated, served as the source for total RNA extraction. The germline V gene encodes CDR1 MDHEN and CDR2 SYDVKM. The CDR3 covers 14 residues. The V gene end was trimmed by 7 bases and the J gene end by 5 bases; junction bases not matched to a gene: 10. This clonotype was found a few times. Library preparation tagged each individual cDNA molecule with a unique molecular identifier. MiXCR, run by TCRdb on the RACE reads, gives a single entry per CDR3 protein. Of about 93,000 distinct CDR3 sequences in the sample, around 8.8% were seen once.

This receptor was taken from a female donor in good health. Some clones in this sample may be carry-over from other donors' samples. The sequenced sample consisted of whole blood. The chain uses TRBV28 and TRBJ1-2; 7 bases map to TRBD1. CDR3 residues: CASKGDRDLYGYTF. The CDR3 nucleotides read TGTGCCAGCAAGGGGGACAGAGACCTATATGGCTACACCTTC.